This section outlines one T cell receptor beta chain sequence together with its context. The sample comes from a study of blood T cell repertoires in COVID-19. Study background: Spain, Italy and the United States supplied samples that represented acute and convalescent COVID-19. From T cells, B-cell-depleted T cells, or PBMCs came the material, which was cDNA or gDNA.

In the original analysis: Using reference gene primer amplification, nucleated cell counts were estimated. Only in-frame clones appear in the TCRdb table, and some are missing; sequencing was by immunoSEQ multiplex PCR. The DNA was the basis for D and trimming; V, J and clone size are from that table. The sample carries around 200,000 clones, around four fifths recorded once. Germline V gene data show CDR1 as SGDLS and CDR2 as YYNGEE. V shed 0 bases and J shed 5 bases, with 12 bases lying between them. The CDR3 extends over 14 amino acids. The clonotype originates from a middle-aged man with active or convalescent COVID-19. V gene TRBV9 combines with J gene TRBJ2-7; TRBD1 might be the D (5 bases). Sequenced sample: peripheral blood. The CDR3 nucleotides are TGTGCCAGCAGCGTAGGGCAGGGTGTACACGAGCAGTACTTC. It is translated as CASSVGQGVHEQYF. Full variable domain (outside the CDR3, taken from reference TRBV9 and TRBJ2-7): DSGVTQTPKHLITATGQRVTLRCSPRSGDLSVYWYQQSLDQGLQFLIQYYNGEERAKGNILERFSAQQFPDLHSELNLSSLELGDSALYFCASSVGQGVHEQYFGPGTRLTVT.